Below, 26 T cell receptor beta chains from the same sample are listed, as sequenced in a study of blood T cells in healthy people across ages. A sample-barcoded 5' primer and a J-beta primer mix were used in a second PCR of roughly 6 to 11 cycles. TCRdb redid the calling of the 5' RACE reads with MiXCR, one entry per CDR3 protein. The sample gives around 1.7 million distinct CDR3 sequences, under 30% of which show up once; about 7.7% is in the top ten. Sequencing used blood. Receptors were obtained from a woman aged 25 to 45 in good health.

For this clonotype: A much larger clone is a single base away; this may be a read error. V and J are TRBV29-1 and TRBJ1-5, with 8 bases lining up with TRBD1. The germline V gene has CDR1 SQVTM and CDR2 ANQGSEA. Trimming cost V 6 bases and J 8 bases; bases outside gene matches: 12. The CDR3 runs to 14 residues. In DNA, the CDR3 is TGCAGCGTAACGACAGGGGCCGAATGGGAGCCCCAGCATTTT. Its translation is CSVTTGAEWEPQHF.

This clonotype has just a few counts. V is TRBV18 and J is TRBJ2-5; perhaps D is TRBD1 or TRBD2 (6 bases each). The CDR3 totals 16 residues. Deletions cut 5 bases from V and 1 base from J, with 17 bases between. From germline, CDR1 is KGHSH and CDR2 LQKENI. The CDR3 protein is CASSMLRGAAQETQYF. In DNA form, the CDR3 reads TGTGCCAGCTCAATGTTGAGGGGGGCAGCCCAAGAGACCCAGTACTTC.

Of note for this clonotype: A far larger clone is one nucleotide away, so this likely arose from a read error. This chain uses TRBV29-1 with TRBJ2-1; D remains unclear. Per the germline V gene, CDR1 is SQVTM and CDR2 is ANQGSEA. The CDR3 has 12 amino acids. Between the trimmed V and J ends, which lost 1 base and 5 bases, there was a span of 6 bases. Written as DNA, the CDR3 is TGCAGCGTTGAAGCCGGACACAATGAGCAGTTCTTC. Translating it yields CSVEAGHNEQFF.

A note on this clonotype: A much larger clone differs from this one at a single base, so this may be a read error. V gene TRBV7-2 combines with J gene TRBJ2-1; 7 positions agree with TRBD2. The J call may be incorrect, as the DNA end agrees better with TRBJ2-7. Germline V gene lookup returns CDR1 SGHTA and CDR2 FQGNSA. The CDR3 runs to 19 residues. The CDR3 reads CASSLTSALGGSSYNEQYF. In DNA form, the CDR3 reads TGTGCCAGCAGCTTAACTAGCGCGCTGGGGGGGAGCTCCTACAATGAGCAGTACTTC.

The chain links TRBV3-1 to TRBJ2-1; D unclear. Germline CDR1 reads LGHDT; CDR2 reads YNNKEL (reference sequence). The CDR3 has 15 residues. V was shortened by 1 base and J by 12 bases, with 19 bases between the two germline ends. The CDR3 loop is CASSQGMAPGWRQFF. CDR3 in DNA: TGTGCCAGCAGCCAAGGAATGGCTCCCGGATGGAGGCAGTTCTTC.

This clonotype came up many times. The chain combines TRBV5-1 with TRBJ2-7, with D possibly being TRBD2 (5 bases). In germline, CDR1 is SGHRS, CDR2 YFSETQ. The ends were cut back, 3 bases at V and 3 bases at J, with 22 bases in the middle. The CDR3 is 17 amino acids. The CDR3 spells CASSSVGARGFLYEQYF. CDR3 coding DNA: TGCGCCAGCAGCTCAGTGGGCGCCCGGGGATTCCTCTACGAGCAGTACTTC.

The sample holds one count of this clonotype. The genes are TRBV19 and TRBJ2-7; D may be TRBD1 (5 bases). The germline V gene has CDR1 LNHDA and CDR2 SQIVND (reference sequence). CDR3 length: 15 residues. Between the trimmed V and J ends, which lost 9 bases and 2 bases, there was a span of 20 bases. Here the CDR3 reads CASTGPGLDAYEQYF. CDR3 sequence (DNA): TGTGCCAGCACAGGCCCCGGGCTGGACGCCTACGAGCAGTACTTC.

At least ten counts were recorded for this clonotype. The CDR3: CASSPGTGRSYEQYF. The DNA for the CDR3 is TGTGCCAGCTCACCGGGGACAGGGCGCTCCTACGAGCAGTACTTC. J is TRBJ2-7 and V is TRBV18; 9 bases map to TRBD1. J gave up 0 bases and V 3 bases, and 3 bases lay outside the gene matches. Germline V lookup: CDR1 KGHSH, CDR2 LQKENI. CDR3 size: 15 residues.

Details on this clonotype: Germline is not matched at one junction end, which may reflect a read error. V is TRBV3-1 and J is TRBJ1-1; 12 nucleotides align to TRBD1. CDR3 length equals 13 residues. Germline lookup yields CDR1 LGHDT and CDR2 YNNKEL (reference sequence). CDR3 region: CASSRDRGPEAFF. As DNA, the CDR3 is TGCGCCAGCAGCCGGGACAGGGGGCCTGAAGCTTTCTTT.

This clonotype occurred a few times. The V and J genes are TRBV18 and TRBJ2-1; unclear D gene. V gave up 0 bases and J gave up 1 base, with 10 bases separating them. Germline-derived CDR1 and CDR2 are KGHSH and LQKENI. The CDR3 loop spans 16 amino acids. The CDR3 sequence: CASSPPGGESYNEQFF. For the CDR3, the DNA is TGTGCCAGCTCACCACCCGGTGGGGAATCCTACAATGAGCAGTTCTTC.

The rearrangement links TRBV20-1 to TRBJ2-5, with TRBD1 identical over 11 bases. The assigned J gene may be wrong: the sequence end matches TRBJ2-1 better. The CDR3 extends over 16 amino acids. Germline lookup yields CDR1 DFQATT and CDR2 SNEGSKA (reference sequence). The CDR3 DNA sequence: TGCAGTGCTAGCACCGGGACAGGGGGGACAAGAGGGACCCAGTTCTTC. Encoded protein: CSASTGTGGTRGTQFF.

The CDR3 protein is CASRVRALIYEQYF. The CDR3 DNA is TGTGCCAGCAGAGTACGGGCCTTAATCTACGAGCAGTACTTC. The chain joins TRBV6-1 to TRBJ2-7; D ambiguous. V was pared by 6 bases and J by 3 bases, with 15 bases between. Germline lookup yields CDR1 MNHNS and CDR2 SASEGT. This CDR3 contains 14 residues.

Concerning this clonotype: The missing conserved phenylalanine or tryptophan at the end of this CDR3 makes a read error likely. The chain uses TRBV12-3 or TRBV12-4 and TRBJ2-7; weak D call: TRBD1 (5 bases). The DNA end favors TRBJ2-5, so the J call may be wrong. The CDR3 is 13 residues long. The CDR3 nucleotides read TGTGCCAGCAGCGACAGAGTAAGAGAGACCCAGTACTTA. Its protein product is CASSDRVRETQYL.

With respect to this clonotype: With a much larger clone just one base away, this may be a read error. The rearrangement uses TRBV20-1 and TRBJ1-5, with D unclear. Trimming removed 8 bases from V and 4 bases from J, with 15 bases in between. Germline V gene lookup returns CDR1 DFQATT and CDR2 SNEGSKA (reference sequence). This CDR3 contains 13 residues. The CDR3 here is CSTKPTINQPQHF. CDR3 DNA sequence: TGCAGTACCAAACCTACCATTAATCAGCCCCAGCATTTT.

Regarding this clonotype: One junction end disagrees with the germline gene, perhaps due to a read error. This rearrangement joins TRBV11-2 to TRBJ2-1; TRBD2 might be the D (6 bases). The germline V gene encodes CDR1 SGHAT and CDR2 FQNNGV. The CDR3 has 16 amino acids. The CDR3 here is CASSPRDSSSYNERFF. The CDR3 coding sequence is TGTGCCAGCAGCCCCCGGGACTCGAGCTCCTACAATGAGCGGTTCTTC.

In this sample, this clonotype turned up many times. V and J are TRBV3-1 and TRBJ2-7, with unresolved D. Germline CDR1 is LGHDT and CDR2 is YNNKEL (reference sequence). The ends were cut back, 4 bases at V and 6 bases at J, with 19 bases in the middle. The CDR3 length is 15 residues. The CDR3 nucleotides read TGTGCCAGCAGCCTTCGGCTAGACGTTGTTGGCGAGCAGTACTTC. This sequence encodes CASSLRLDVVGEQYF.

This clonotype has ten or more counts. The chain carries TRBV2 and TRBJ2-7; 7 positions agree with TRBD2. Per germline, CDR1 SNHLY and CDR2 FYNNEI. V trimming: 3 bases; J trimming: 1 base; junction bases outside the gene matches: 12. This CDR3 contains 17 residues. CDR3 loop: CASSDLGVRGGSYEQYF. For the CDR3, the DNA is TGTGCCAGCAGTGATCTTGGAGTGCGGGGAGGGTCCTACGAGCAGTACTTC.

This clonotype was seen a few times. The chain recombines TRBV5-5 with TRBJ1-2; possibly TRBD1 for D (6 bases). The germline gives CDR1 SGHKS, CDR2 YYEKEE (reference sequence). The V and J ends lost 4 bases and 6 bases respectively, with 16 bases between them. The CDR3 extends over 14 amino acids. The CDR3 protein is CASSPTQGRDGYTF. The CDR3 region has the DNA TGTGCCAGCAGCCCTACACAGGGTAGAGATGGCTACACCTTC.

Notes on this clonotype: A junction end diverges from the germline sequence, so it may reflect a read error. V gene TRBV5-1 combines with J gene TRBJ2-7; D is possibly TRBD2 (5 bases). The CDR3 loop spans 14 amino acids. The germline V gene has CDR1 SGHRS and CDR2 YFSETQ. CDR3 amino acids: CANSLRGSSYEQYF. In nucleotides, the CDR3 is TGCGCCAACAGCTTAAGAGGGAGTTCCTACGAGCAGTACTTC.

The chain joins TRBV4-1 to TRBJ2-6, with D perhaps given as TRBD1 or TRBD2 (5 bases each). With 3 bases removed from V and 2 bases from J, the gap between germline ends came to 11 bases. Germline V gives CDR1 MGHRA, CDR2 YSYEKL. This CDR3 is built from 16 residues. Written as DNA, the CDR3 is TGCGCCAGCAGCCACCACCGGGGCACTGGGGCCAACGTCCTGACTTTC. This encodes CASSHHRGTGANVLTF.

The V and J genes are TRBV5-5 and TRBJ2-7; 8 positions agree with TRBD1. Trimming took 1 base from V and 6 from J; bases not matched to a gene: 3. The CDR3 runs 13 residues. Germline CDR1 SGHKS, CDR2 YYEKEE (reference sequence). The CDR3 loop reads CASSLTGGAEQYF. As DNA, the CDR3 is TGTGCCAGCAGCTTGACAGGGGGTGCCGAGCAGTACTTC.

This chain links TRBV27 with TRBJ2-1, with 7 bases that match TRBD1. V lost 5 bases, J lost 5 bases, and 6 bases stayed unmatched. The CDR3 spans 14 residues. CDR1 is MNHEY and CDR2 is SMNVEV in the germline V gene (reference sequence). The CDR3 coding sequence is TGTGCCAGCAGTCCAGGGACAGTAAACAATGAGCAGTTCTTC. Its translation: CASSPGTVNNEQFF.

This clonotype showed up many times. The chain employs TRBV28 and TRBJ2-1; 10 bases align to TRBD2. Per germline, CDR1 MDHEN and CDR2 SYDVKM. This CDR3 comprises 16 residues. With 6 bases clipped from V and 1 base from J, the junction kept 6 bases outside the gene matches. The CDR3, as DNA: TGTGCCAGCAGCTCTACAGCGGGAGGGTCCTACAATGAGCAGTTCTTC. As protein: CASSSTAGGSYNEQFF.

This clonotype was seen a handful of times. V usage is TRBV20-1 and J usage is TRBJ2-1; no clear D. The CDR3 has 14 residues. Trimming removed 3 bases at V and 6 bases at J, with 15 bases between. Germline-derived CDR1 and CDR2 are DFQATT and SNEGSKA (reference sequence). The CDR3 spells CSASFQWFGNEQFF. The CDR3 DNA sequence: TGCAGTGCTAGTTTTCAGTGGTTCGGCAATGAGCAGTTCTTC.

V is TRBV12-3 or TRBV12-4 and J is TRBJ2-7, with D perhaps TRBD2 (5 bases). Trimming removed 6 bases at V and 1 base at J, with 19 bases between. The CDR3 is 16 amino acids. CDR3 sequence reads: CASSPYLGSGSYEQYF. The CDR3 DNA sequence: TGTGCCAGCAGCCCCTATTTAGGGAGCGGTTCCTACGAGCAGTACTTC.

The rearrangement uses TRBV25-1 and TRBJ1-6, with 9 bases matching TRBD1. This CDR3 spans 14 amino acids. The germline CDR1 and CDR2 sequences are MGHDK and SYGVNS. V dropped 6 bases and J dropped 7; count of bases not matched to a gene: 4. The CDR3 nucleotides read TGTGCCAGCAGGAAGGACAGGGGAAATTCACCCCTCCACTTT. Translation gives CASRKDRGNSPLHF.